This TCR beta chain was recovered during a study of blood T cell repertoires in COVID-19 (dated by TCRdb to the early 2020s). Some background on the complete study: Collaborator samples came from the United States, Italy and Spain and covered acute and convalescent phases of COVID-19. The material from the prospective study consisted of cDNA or gDNA derived from T cells, B-cell-depleted T cells, or PBMCs. The dataset comprised deeply sampled blood TCRbeta repertoires from subjects exposed to, actively infected with, or recovered from COVID-19. The repertoires were made available in a free public database intended to serve as a resource for research on the immune response to SARS-CoV-2. The samples were drawn from two sources: the first 160 participants of the ongoing ImmuneRACE study, and 950 to 1,500 subjects contributed by 6 global collaborators. The sample metadata nearly always contained a de-identified subject ID, COVID-19 status, age in years and sex. Where available, HLA class I and class II types were taken from metadata supplied by the sample provider and were not determined by assay-based typing. General study outcomes and caveats: Clinical and demographic metadata were provided uncurated, with the amount varying by source and participant.

TCRbeta CDR3 regions were amplified from genomic DNA by means of the immunoSEQ Assay, a bias-controlled multiplex PCR. Processing in the source paper ran as follows. The number of nucleated cells in each sample was estimated by amplification of reference gene primers within the assay. To quantify the absolute abundance of each unique TCRbeta CDR3 rearrangement, sequence reads were collapsed and filtered. Productive Simpson clonality was computed per sample as the square root of Simpson's diversity index over productive rearrangements. TCRdb took this table from immuneACCESS and kept in-frame rearrangements with V and J called. Such tables lack part of the clones; where checked against another copy, unresolved V genes explain under half of the gap, and the rest is unexplained. From that table come the V and J calls and clone size; the DNA was used to work out D and trimming. The sample profile shows some 200,000 clones; around 81% of them were found once. The top ten constitute 5.5% to 7% of the sample.

Collaborating institutions collected whole blood in K2EDTA tubes following their own protocols. For TCRbeta analysis, collaborators shipped samples in one of three forms: frozen whole blood, isolated PBMCs, or DNA extracted from either of those sample types. This clone has a handful of counts. Its antigen remains unidentified. Within one base of it there is no much larger clone, and no base qualities were kept. The sequenced material came from peripheral blood. This sequence originates from a woman aged 65 to 85 with acute or convalescent COVID-19.

Read as DNA, the sequence is TGTGCCAGTAGTATTGCGCTCTCTAGCGGGAGGGATTACTACAATGAGCAGTTCTTC. Its translation is CASSIALSSGRDYYNEQFF. The chain is assembled from TRBV19 and TRBJ2-1; 12 bases in the junction line up with TRBD2. V lost 3 bases and J lost 3 bases, and the count of bases not matched to a germline gene is 12. From the cysteine up to the phenylalanine, the CDR3 has a length of 19 residues. Of all the DNA, just the CDR3 is kept, 57 bases in frame from base 1. For CDR1 and CDR2, the germline V gene (reference sequence) lists LNHDA and SQIVND.